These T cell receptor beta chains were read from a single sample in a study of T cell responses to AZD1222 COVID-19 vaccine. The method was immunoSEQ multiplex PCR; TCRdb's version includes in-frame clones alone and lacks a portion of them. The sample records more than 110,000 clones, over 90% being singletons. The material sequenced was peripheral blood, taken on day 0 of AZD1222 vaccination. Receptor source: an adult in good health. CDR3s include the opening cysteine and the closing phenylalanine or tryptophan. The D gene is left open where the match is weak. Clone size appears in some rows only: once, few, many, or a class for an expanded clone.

TGTGCCAGCAGTGATAGAGTCAGGAACACTGAAGCTTTCTTT,CASSDRVRNTEAFF,TRBV6-1,TRBJ1-1,NA,NA
TGTGCTAGCAGCATCTCGACTAGCCCCTACAATGAGCAGTTCTTC,CASSISTSPYNEQFF,TRBV7-7,TRBJ2-1,NA,TRBD2
TGTGCCAGCTCACCCTCCCGACAGGGGTTGGACTATGGCTACACCTTC,CASSPSRQGLDYGYTF,TRBV18,TRBJ1-2,NA,TRBD1
TGTGCCAGCAGTTCCCCACTTCGAGACAGGAGCCACGAGCAGTACTTC,CASSSPLRDRSHEQYF,TRBV27,TRBJ2-7,NA,NA
TGTGCCAGCAGCCAAGCCCTAGTGGGGGACACAGATACGCAGTATTTT,CASSQALVGDTDTQYF,TRBV3-1/TRBV3-2,TRBJ2-3,NA,NA
TGTGCCAGCAGTGAAATCTTGAGGGGTCCCTCCTACAATGAGCAGTTCTTC,CASSEILRGPSYNEQFF,TRBV2,TRBJ2-1,NA,NA
TGTGCCAGCAGTCCCCAGCGGGAAACCGGGGAGCTGTTTTTT,CASSPQRETGELFF,TRBV28,TRBJ2-2,NA,TRBD2
TGTGCCAGCAGTTTAATGAGGGATCGGGCGCTGAACACTGAAGCTTTCTTT,CASSLMRDRALNTEAFF,TRBV28,TRBJ1-1,NA,NA
TGTGCCAGCGGACGGGACAGGGGTGAACATGGCTACACCTTC,CASGRDRGEHGYTF,TRBV6-5,TRBJ1-2,NA,TRBD1
TGTGCCAGCAGTCCAACAGGGGATAATTCACCCCTCCACTTT,CASSPTGDNSPLHF,TRBV28,TRBJ1-6,once,TRBD1
TGTGCCAGCAGCCCCAATAACTATGGCTACACCTTC,CASSPNNYGYTF,TRBV28,TRBJ1-2,NA,NA
TGTGCCAGTGAATTCGGACGGGTAGGCCCTACCTATGGCTACACCTTC,CASEFGRVGPTYGYTF,TRBV19,TRBJ1-2,NA,NA
TGCGCCAGCAGCTTGGAGGGACAGGGGGCGATTGGAAACACCATATATTTT,CASSLEGQGAIGNTIYF,TRBV5-1,TRBJ1-3,NA,TRBD1
TGTGCCAGCAGCTTAGGCCGGGTCTCCTACAATGAGCAGTTCTTC,CASSLGRVSYNEQFF,TRBV11-3,TRBJ2-1,NA,NA
TGTGCCAGCAGCGTAGGAGAGGCCCTTAATTCACCCCTCCACTTT,CASSVGEALNSPLHF,TRBV9,TRBJ1-6,NA,NA
TGTGCCAGCAGTACCCTTATTGCCAATGAGCAGTTCTTC,CASSTLIANEQFF,TRBV12-3/TRBV12-4,TRBJ2-1,NA,NA
TGTGCCAGCAGCCGGACAGGGTCCCGACCGGAACTTTCACCCCTCCACTTT,CASSRTGSRPELSPLHF,TRBV5-5,TRBJ1-6,NA,TRBD1
TGTGCCAGCAGTGAAAGAGTGGTGGGAGGGAATCAGCCCCAGCATTTT,CASSERVVGGNQPQHF,TRBV6-1,TRBJ1-5,NA,NA
TGTGCCACCAGTGGGGCAGGCACAGATACGCAGTATTTT,CATSGAGTDTQYF,TRBV24-1,TRBJ2-3,NA,NA
TGCGCCAGCAGCCGAATGACGGGTAACAGCTATGGCTACACCTTC,CASSRMTGNSYGYTF,TRBV4-1,TRBJ1-2,NA,NA
TGTGCCAGCAGCTTGGTCCCTAGCATCGATTACGAGCAGTACTTC,CASSLVPSIDYEQYF,TRBV5-4,TRBJ2-7,NA,NA
TGTGCCAGCAGCCTATCGGGACAGGGGTATGAAAAACTGTTTTTT,CASSLSGQGYEKLFF,TRBV5-4,TRBJ1-4,NA,TRBD1
TGTGCCAGCAGCTTGGCAGGGGCAGATGGCTACACCTTC,CASSLAGADGYTF,TRBV5-6,TRBJ1-2,NA,NA
TGTGCCAGCCCGGGACCTAACTATGGCTACACCTTC,CASPGPNYGYTF,TRBV2,TRBJ1-2,NA,NA
TGTGCCAGCAGCCGGACAGGGACTGACTATGGCTACACCTTC,CASSRTGTDYGYTF,TRBV7-9,TRBJ1-2,NA,TRBD1
TGTGCCAGCAGTTTTAAGGGGAGAACTGAAGCTTTCTTT,CASSFKGRTEAFF,TRBV12-3/TRBV12-4,TRBJ1-1,few,NA
TGTGCCAGCAGCCAGGGGGCTGCTGAAGCTTTCTTT,CASSQGAAEAFF,TRBV3-1/TRBV3-2,TRBJ1-1,NA,NA